Shown below are 20 T cell receptor beta chains from a single sample sequenced in a study of cytomegalovirus exposure and HLA in healthy donors. In the PCR, 60 Vbeta and 13 Jbeta primers were used. The protocol was immunoSEQ multiplex PCR, while the TCRdb copy is restricted to in-frame clones and leaves out a portion. The top ten hold about 0.24% of the sample, which has more than 150,000 clones, about 88% seen once. What was sequenced was PBMCs. These receptors were obtained from a girl under three years old in good health and CMV-seronegative.

The chain employs TRBV5-1 and TRBJ2-7, with 8 bases aligning to TRBD1. The germline V gene encodes CDR1 SGHRS and CDR2 YFSETQ. V gave up 3 bases and J gave up 2 bases; unmatched junction bases: 7. The CDR3 consists of 15 residues. The CDR3 DNA reads as TGCGCCAGCAGCTACGGACAGGGAAGGGCCTACGAGCAGTACTTC. Its translation is CASSYGQGRAYEQYF.

This clone was seen a single time. V gene TRBV27 combines with J gene TRBJ1-2, with 11 positions matching TRBD1. After removal of 5 bases from V and 6 bases from J, the junction contained 5 bases not matched to a gene. The V gene's germline CDR1 is MNHEY and CDR2 SMNVEV (reference sequence). The CDR3 runs 14 residues. The CDR3 sequence: CASSEDRGLDGYTF. CDR3 nucleotides: TGTGCCAGCAGTGAGGACAGGGGGCTGGATGGCTACACCTTC.

V usage is TRBV7-9 and J usage is TRBJ2-1, with D perhaps matching TRBD2 (5 bases). V was cut by 3 bases and J by 7 bases, with 7 bases left in between. The CDR3 consists of 12 residues. CDR1 is SEHNR, CDR2 FQNEAQ, per germline (reference sequence). CDR3 sequence reads: CASSFPGNEQFF. In nucleotides, the CDR3 is TGTGCCAGCAGCTTCCCGGGGAATGAGCAGTTCTTC.

The chain couples TRBV5-1 to TRBJ2-6; TRBD1 is a possible D gene (5 bases). Germline V gene lookup returns CDR1 SGHRS and CDR2 YFSETQ. The CDR3 has 15 residues. Trimming shortened V by 4 bases and J by 4 bases, and 12 bases separated the two germline ends. Here the CDR3 DNA reads TGCGCCAGCAGCGTGACAGCCCGGGGGGCCAACGTCCTGACTTTC. Amino acids: CASSVTARGANVLTF. The entire variable domain, with the rest obtained from reference TRBV5-1 and TRBJ2-6, is as follows: KAGVTQTPRYLIKTRGQQVTLSCSPISGHRSVSWYQQTPGQGLQFLFEYFSETQRNKGNFPGRFSGRQFSNSRSEMNVSTLELGDSALYLCASSVTARGANVLTFGAGSRLTVL.

This clone appeared a single time. The chain links TRBV13 to TRBJ2-2; TRBD2 might be the D (5 bases). The V and J ends lost 5 bases and 6 bases respectively, with 10 bases between them. The CDR3 sequence is 13 residues long. The germline V gene has CDR1 PRHDT and CDR2 FYEKMQ (reference sequence). CDR3 nucleotide sequence: TGTGCCAGCAGCGGGAACGGGGCCGGGGAGCTGTTTTTT. Translated: CASSGNGAGELFF.

The chain couples TRBV5-4 to TRBJ2-7; 11 positions match TRBD2. Losses at the gene ends were 9 bases for V and 1 base for J; bases not matched to a gene: 0. The CDR3 has 12 amino acids. Germline CDR1 SGHNT, CDR2 YYREEE (reference sequence). The DNA for the CDR3 is TGTGCCACTAGCGGGAGGTCCTACGAGCAGTACTTC. Translation gives CATSGRSYEQYF.

The chain has TRBV4-1 and TRBJ2-1; weak D call: TRBD2 (6 bases). Per the germline V gene, CDR1 is MGHRA and CDR2 is YSYEKL. The CDR3 runs 14 residues. V lost 3 bases and J 6 bases, leaving 12 bases between the germline ends. The chain's CDR3 is CASSQEHSGNEQFF. The CDR3 region has the DNA TGCGCCAGCAGCCAGGAACATAGCGGCAATGAGCAGTTCTTC.

This chain joins TRBV7-2 and TRBJ2-5; weak D call: TRBD2 (6 bases). The CDR3 totals 15 residues. Per the germline V gene, CDR1 is SGHTA and CDR2 is FQGNSA. V was shortened by 3 bases and J by 6 bases, with 17 bases between the two germline ends. The DNA of the CDR3 is TGTGCCAGCAGCTTCTCGCGGGATGGCGGGCAGACCCAGTACTTC. Translation: CASSFSRDGGQTQYF.

V gene TRBV5-6 combines with J gene TRBJ2-2, with 12 bases fitting TRBD2. The trim removed 3 bases at V and 4 bases at J, leaving 10 bases unmatched. This CDR3 is 18 amino acids long. Germline loops: CDR1 SGHDT, CDR2 YYEEEE. CDR3: CASSSLTSGSWSTGELFF. The CDR3 DNA is TGTGCCAGCAGCTCACTGACTAGCGGGAGTTGGAGCACCGGGGAGCTGTTTTTT.

This clone was observed a handful of times. This chain connects TRBV5-1 to TRBJ2-1, with D perhaps matching TRBD1 (7 bases). The CDR3 runs to 14 residues. Trimming left V 4 bases short and J 6 bases short, with 14 bases between. In germline, CDR1 is SGHRS, CDR2 YFSETQ. Here the CDR3 DNA reads TGCGCCAGCAGCCACGGGACAGCGGGCAATGAGCAGTTCTTC. This gives the protein CASSHGTAGNEQFF.

The V and J genes are TRBV4-2 and TRBJ2-2; the D gene is possibly TRBD2 (6 bases). CDR3 length: 16 residues. Germline CDR1 is LGHNA and CDR2 is YNFKEQ. The V and J ends lost 4 bases and 4 bases respectively, with 16 bases between them. DNA of the CDR3: TGTGCCAGCAGCCTATCCGAACGGGGAGGCACCGGGGAGCTGTTTTTT. It specifies CASSLSERGGTGELFF.

The chain carries TRBV20-1 and TRBJ2-1; no clear D gene. Trimming pared 5 bases from V and 5 bases from J, leaving 4 bases between. Germline V CDR1 and CDR2: DFQATT, SNEGSKA (reference sequence). The CDR3 extends over 10 amino acids. In nucleotides, the CDR3 is TGCAGTGCTTATGACAATGAGCAGTTCTTC. Its protein product is CSAYDNEQFF.

This rearrangement joins TRBV7-2 to TRBJ1-2; 7 bases agree with TRBD1. CDR3 length equals 14 residues. Germline V gene lookup returns CDR1 SGHTA and CDR2 FQGNSA. V dropped 2 bases and J dropped 5; count of bases not matched to a gene: 5. The CDR3 here is CASSLTGTAYGYTF. The CDR3 nucleotides read TGTGCCAGCAGCTTAACCGGGACAGCTTATGGCTACACCTTC.

The chain is built from TRBV5-6 and TRBJ2-1; 14 positions match TRBD2. CDR1 is SGHDT, CDR2 YYEEEE, per germline. J gave up 10 bases and V 4 bases, and 7 bases lay outside the gene matches. The CDR3 spans 15 residues. The chain's CDR3 is CASSAGLAGGWEQFF. The CDR3 DNA is TGTGCCAGCAGCGCCGGACTAGCGGGAGGTTGGGAGCAGTTCTTC.

The J gene is TRBJ2-2, the V gene TRBV4-2; 10 bases are a match to TRBD2. The CDR3 is 16 amino acids. Germline V gene sequence: CDR1 LGHNA, CDR2 YNFKEQ. After removal of 2 bases from V and 5 bases from J, the junction contained 5 bases not matched to a gene. CDR3 bases: TGTGCCAGCAGCCAAACCGGGACTAGCGTAACCGGGGAGCTGTTTTTT. Residues: CASSQTGTSVTGELFF.

The gene calls are TRBV7-2 and TRBJ1-4; a weak D match, TRBD1 (5 bases). Germline CDR1 and CDR2: SGHTA and FQGNSA. Trimming shortened V by 0 bases and J by 8 bases, and 13 bases separated the two germline ends. The CDR3 is 15 residues long. CDR3 nucleotides: TGTGCCAGCAGCTTAGCGCGCAGGGATGGGGAAAAACTGTTTTTT. The encoded protein is CASSLARRDGEKLFF.

The rearrangement joins TRBV15 to TRBJ2-5; 9 bases agree with TRBD1. J was trimmed by 4 bases and V by 5 bases; bases with no gene match: 5. From germline, CDR1 is LNHNV and CDR2 YYDKDF (reference sequence). The CDR3 totals 14 residues. This CDR3 reads CATSGQGFGETQYF. The CDR3 DNA is TGTGCCACCAGCGGACAGGGGTTTGGAGAGACCCAGTACTTC.

CDR3 sequence: CATSRAPWGEAFF. The CDR3 DNA reads TGTGCCACCAGCAGAGCTCCCTGGGGCGAAGCTTTCTTT. The chain couples TRBV15 to TRBJ1-1; possible D gene TRBD1, 5 bases. Trimming stripped 1 base from V and 8 bases from J, with 11 bases between. The germline V gene has CDR1 LNHNV and CDR2 YYDKDF (reference sequence). The CDR3 is 13 amino acids.

The chain is built from TRBV9 and TRBJ1-2; 7 nucleotides match TRBD1. The trim removed 3 bases at V and 4 bases at J, leaving 3 bases unmatched. CDR3 length equals 13 residues. Germline CDR1 and CDR2: SGDLS and YYNGEE. The CDR3 loop is CASSDTGVYGYTF. The CDR3 DNA follows: TGTGCCAGCAGCGACACAGGGGTCTATGGCTACACCTTC.

The rearrangement joins TRBV7-9 to TRBJ2-3, with 8 bases that match TRBD2. The CDR3 consists of 16 residues. J was trimmed by 5 bases and V by 5 bases; bases with no gene match: 12. The germline V gene encodes CDR1 SEHNR and CDR2 FQNEAQ (reference sequence). The CDR3 reads CASSGPSGRARDTQYF. The CDR3 coding sequence is TGTGCCAGCAGCGGCCCTAGCGGGCGAGCCCGAGATACGCAGTATTTT.